The entry that follows covers one TCR beta chain sequence. Its antigen has not been determined. No clone much larger than this one lies a single base away; base qualities are absent. This sample is part of a study of blood T cell repertoires in COVID-19 (dated by TCRdb to 2019 to 2021). As for the study more broadly: Samples covering the acute and convalescent phases of COVID-19 were provided by collaborators in the United States, Italy and Spain. The material from the prospective study consisted of cDNA or gDNA derived from T cells, B-cell-depleted T cells, or PBMCs. Deeply sampled blood TCRbeta repertoires from subjects exposed to, actively infected with, or recovered from COVID-19 were included in the dataset. A freely available public database, intended as a resource for researchers studying the immune response to SARS-CoV-2, is where the repertoires were released. The samples were drawn from the first 160 participants of the ongoing ImmuneRACE study and from 1,200 or so subjects provided by 6 global collaborators. Sample metadata almost always included a de-identified subject ID, COVID-19 status, age in years and sex. Where available, HLA class I and class II types were taken from metadata supplied by the sample provider and were not determined by assay-based typing. What the work shows at the level of the full study, not this receptor alone: The amount of clinical and demographic metadata varied by source and participant and was provided uncurated.

In the prospective study, participants were about 18 to 90 years old, resided in about two dozen geographic areas of the United States, and were enrolled through a virtual design. In the prospective study, participants were assigned to cohorts based on the clinical history participants reported in a screening survey and a study questionnaire. ImmuneRACE Cohort 3 recovered participants were defined by two consecutive negative NP/OP PCR tests, healthcare professional clearance, or symptom resolution. In the prospective study, whole blood, serum and a nasopharyngeal or oropharyngeal swab were collected from each participant by mobile phlebotomists. Participants in the prospective study had the option to provide additional blood draws and questionnaires over a 2-month period. Blood samples from the prospective study were shipped frozen or at room temperature prior to DNA extraction. CDR3 length: 14 amino acids, cysteine to phenylalanine. Just CDR3 DNA is preserved here, 42 bases in frame from base 1. According to the germline V gene, CDR1 reads MDHEN and CDR2 reads SYDVKM. At the junction V is shortened by 7 bases and J by 3 bases; bases outside the gene matches: 4.

The immunoSEQ Assay, a bias-controlled multiplex PCR, was used to amplify TCRbeta CDR3 regions from genomic DNA. The authors' analysis ran thus. The number of nucleated cells in each sample was estimated from the amplification of reference gene primers within the assay. To quantify the absolute abundance of each unique TCRbeta CDR3 rearrangement, sequence reads were collapsed and filtered. For each sample, productive Simpson clonality was calculated as the square root of Simpson's diversity index over productive rearrangements. Not all clones reach the TCRdb copy of this immuneACCESS table, which keeps in-frame sequences only. Checked studies attribute under half of the gap to unresolved V genes and leave the rest unexplained. D and trimming were read from the DNA, whereas the V and J calls and clone size are those reported in that table. Present in this sample are 220,000 or so clones, about 83% of which were seen just once. The leading ten clones occupy approximately 7.3% of the sample.

The rearranged segments are TRBV28 and TRBJ2-7; 12 bases in the middle match TRBD2. The sample consisted of PBMCs or T cells enriched from blood (not recorded which). The receptor was derived from a woman aged 40 to 49 who had recovered from COVID-19. The CDR3 in this case is CASTGLAGNYEQYF. The DNA sequence is as follows: TGTGCCAGCACTGGACTAGCGGGAAACTACGAGCAGTACTTC.